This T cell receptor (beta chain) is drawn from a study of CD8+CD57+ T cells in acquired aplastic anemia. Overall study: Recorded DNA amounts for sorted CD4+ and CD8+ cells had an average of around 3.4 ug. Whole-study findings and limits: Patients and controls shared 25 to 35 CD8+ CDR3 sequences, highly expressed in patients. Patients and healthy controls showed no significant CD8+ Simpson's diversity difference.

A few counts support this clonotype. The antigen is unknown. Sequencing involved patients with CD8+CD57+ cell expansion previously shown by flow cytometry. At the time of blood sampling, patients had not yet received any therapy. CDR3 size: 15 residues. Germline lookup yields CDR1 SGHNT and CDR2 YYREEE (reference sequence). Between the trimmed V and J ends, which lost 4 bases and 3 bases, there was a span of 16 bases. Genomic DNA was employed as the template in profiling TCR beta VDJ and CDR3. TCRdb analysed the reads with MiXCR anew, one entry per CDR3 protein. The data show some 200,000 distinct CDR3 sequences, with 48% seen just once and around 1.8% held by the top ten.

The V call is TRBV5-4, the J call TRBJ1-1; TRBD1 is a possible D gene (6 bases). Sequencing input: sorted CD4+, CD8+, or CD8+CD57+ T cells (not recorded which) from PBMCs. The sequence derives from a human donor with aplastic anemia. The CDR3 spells CASSAPQGLDTEAFF. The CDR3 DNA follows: TGTGCCAGCAGCGCCCCCCAGGGGCTTGACACTGAAGCTTTCTTT.